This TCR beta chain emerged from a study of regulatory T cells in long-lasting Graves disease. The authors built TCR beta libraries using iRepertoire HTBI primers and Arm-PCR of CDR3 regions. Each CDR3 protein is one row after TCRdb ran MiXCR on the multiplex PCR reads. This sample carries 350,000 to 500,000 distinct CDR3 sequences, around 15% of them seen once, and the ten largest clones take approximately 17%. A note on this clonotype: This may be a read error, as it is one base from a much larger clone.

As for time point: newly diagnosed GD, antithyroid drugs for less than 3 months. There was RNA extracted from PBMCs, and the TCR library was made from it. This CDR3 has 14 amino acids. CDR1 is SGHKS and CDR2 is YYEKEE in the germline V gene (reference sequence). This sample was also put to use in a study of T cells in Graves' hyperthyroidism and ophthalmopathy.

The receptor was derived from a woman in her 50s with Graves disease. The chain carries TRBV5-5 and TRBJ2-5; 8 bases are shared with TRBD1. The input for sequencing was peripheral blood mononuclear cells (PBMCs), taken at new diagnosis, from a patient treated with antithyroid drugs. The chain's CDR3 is CASSSLDRDNEQLF. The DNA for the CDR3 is TGTGCCAGCAGCTCACTGGACAGGGACAATGAGCAGCTCTTC. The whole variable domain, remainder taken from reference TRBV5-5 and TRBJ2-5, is DAGVTQSPTHLIKTRGQQVTLRCSPISGHKSVSWYQQVLGQGPQFIFQYYEKEERGRGNFPDRFSARQFPNYSSELNVNALLLGDSALYLCASSSLDRDNEQLFGPGTRLLVL.